These T cell receptor beta chains were read from a single sample in a study of memory B cells and T cells in multiple sclerosis. No cognate antigen is known for these TCRs. Clones were sequenced by immunoSEQ multiplex PCR, and TCRdb holds only the in-frame ones, with some missing. The data hold roughly 45,000 clones, with over 70% observed a single time. The sample consisted of PBMCs from blood kept in culture. The origin of the receptors is a human donor with multiple sclerosis. The CDR3 runs from the conserved cysteine through the conserved F or W. The order of the fields is V gene, D gene, J gene, CDR3 protein. The D gene is left open where the match is weak.

>TRBV5-1|NA|TRBJ1-6
CASSVENRRGSPLHF
>TRBV30|NA|TRBJ1-1
CAWSVAGIYTEAFF
>TRBV19|NA|TRBJ1-1
CASSINPGSSNTEAFF
>TRBV19|NA|TRBJ2-1
CASSSRTNDNEQFF
>TRBV19|NA|TRBJ2-5
CASSINWSQETQYF
>TRBV7-7|NA|TRBJ2-2
CAGRRGNTGELFF
>TRBV6-1|TRBD1|TRBJ2-7
CASSIAGTGAYEQYF
>TRBV7-9|NA|TRBJ1-2
CASSLGGANYGYTF
>TRBV5-4|TRBD1|TRBJ2-1
CASSQDRAPYNEQFF
>TRBV27|NA|TRBJ2-1
CASSFGGGSEQFF
>TRBV5-1|TRBD1|TRBJ1-1
CASSSGTGFTEAFF
>TRBV4-1|TRBD1|TRBJ1-1
CASSLGQGNTEAFF
>TRBV11-2|NA|TRBJ1-2
CASSSTGGNYGYTF
>TRBV4-3|TRBD2|TRBJ2-3
CASSQVAGDSTDTQYF
>TRBV15|TRBD1|TRBJ1-3
CATSRGPGNTIYF
>TRBV6-1|NA|TRBJ1-1
CASSELIPGPNTEAFF
>TRBV5-1|NA|TRBJ2-3
CASSLGGATLTDTQYF
>TRBV2|NA|TRBJ1-5
CASSTGYSNQPQHF
>TRBV28|NA|TRBJ1-1
CASSTTPFGLGTEAFF
>TRBV6-4|NA|TRBJ2-5
CASTIKGRGGGNQETQYF
>TRBV28|NA|TRBJ1-6
CASSFLKESSPLHF
>TRBV30|NA|TRBJ1-5
CAWSVGLIDQPQHF
>TRBV4-2|NA|TRBJ2-5
CASSQATREETQYF
>TRBV29-1|NA|TRBJ2-1
CSVPAESSYNEQFF
>TRBV19|NA|TRBJ1-2
CASSMGTNYGYTF
>TRBV4-2|TRBD1|TRBJ2-3
CASSQGSGGERASTDTQYF
>TRBV7-6|NA|TRBJ1-1
CASSPATGMNTEAFF
>TRBV27|TRBD1|TRBJ1-2
CASSLTGGVVNYGYTF
>TRBV2|TRBD1|TRBJ1-4
CASSESTTGGEEKLFF
>TRBV7-9|NA|TRBJ1-1
CASISTRAGTEAFF
>TRBV7-2|NA|TRBJ2-5
CASSFFLGGETQYF
>TRBV16|NA|TRBJ1-1
CASSQSTRLTEAFF
>TRBV5-4|TRBD1|TRBJ1-2
CASSFTGQGLYGYTF
>TRBV7-2|TRBD2|TRBJ2-3
CASSLSGGTDTQYF
>TRBV29-1|NA|TRBJ1-2
CSVEIETNYGYTF
>TRBV5-1|TRBD1|TRBJ2-5
CASSWWTGGGETQYF
>TRBV28|NA|TRBJ1-4
CASGGGLTTNEKLFF
>TRBV5-1|TRBD1|TRBJ2-5
CASSLKGQGAGETQYF
>TRBV9|NA|TRBJ2-5
CASSASTGTGMRETQYF
>TRBV5-6|NA|TRBJ2-3
CASSLYTGSSTDTQYF
>TRBV7-9|NA|TRBJ1-1
CASSLGASGTEAFF
>TRBV5-1|TRBD1|TRBJ2-3
CASSLAGQGSTDTQYF
>TRBV2|NA|TRBJ2-5
CASGRVYGTQYF
>TRBV29-1|TRBD2|TRBJ2-5
CSAASGVGETQYF
>TRBV25-1|TRBD1|TRBJ1-1
CASRTGGAGTEAFF
>TRBV7-2|TRBD1|TRBJ1-5
CASSYDTGGGQPQHF
>TRBV15|TRBD1|TRBJ1-6
CATSRDVYRGNSPLHF
>TRBV5-5|TRBD1|TRBJ1-2
CASSRKDTGVGGYTF
>TRBV9|NA|TRBJ2-5
CASSVGGKRETQYF
>TRBV6-6|TRBD1|TRBJ1-2
CASSYHRGTNYGYTF
>TRBV7-2|NA|TRBJ1-1
CASSLHGGLGRNTEAFF
>TRBV9|TRBD1|TRBJ2-2
CASSLGTGKDTGELFF
>TRBV6-5|NA|TRBJ1-4
CASSYQGSYNEKLFF
>TRBV5-1|TRBD2|NA
CASSFSAGATYEQYF
>TRBV19|NA|TRBJ1-1
CASSIGTRSTEAFF
>TRBV7-8|TRBD1|TRBJ2-7
CASSFGTGDHEQYF
>TRBV4-3|NA|TRBJ1-1
CASSQEPMNTEAFF